This T cell receptor (beta chain) comes out of a study of CD8+ T cells in alopecia areata. The wider study: Each of the treated patients was given oral tofacitinib, 5 to 10 mg twice daily, for moderate-to-severe alopecia areata. Tofacitinib exposure lasted 6 to 18 months, followed by 6 months off drug.

The germline V gene encodes CDR1 MNHEY and CDR2 SMNVEV (reference sequence). V was trimmed by 8 bases and J by 2 bases, leaving 16 bases between them. The CDR3 contains 15 residues. Study conclusions and caveats: Sequenced scalp T cells also include alphabeta T cells resident in normal skin.

Treatment noted: oral pan-JAK inhibitor, 5-10 mg twice daily. Peripheral blood and lesional scalp punch biopsies came from alopecia areata patients. Concerning this clone itself: Its specificity is unknown.

Extracted RNA was reverse transcribed, and the resulting cDNA served as sequencing template. TCRdb's copy holds only in-frame clones and misses some; the assay was immunoSEQ multiplex PCR. The sample contains roughly 120,000 clones, roughly three fifths of which appear only once. Sequencing was performed on CD4+ T cells sorted from blood, taken at week 24, from a patient treated with tofacitinib. V usage is TRBV27 and J usage is TRBJ1-5; maybe TRBD1 (6 bases). This clonotype originated in a human donor with alopecia areata. The CDR3 loop reads CASRMRGAGNQPQHF. CDR3 nucleotide sequence: TGTGCCAGCCGTATGAGGGGGGCGGGCAATCAGCCCCAGCATTTT.